These 5 T cell receptor beta chains originate from one sample sequenced in a study of blood T cell repertoires in COVID-19. Here immunoSEQ multiplex PCR was the method, and the copy in TCRdb shows in-frame clones only, minus some. The repertoire holds around 260,000 clones, about 88% seen once, with less than 5% in the top ten. Sequencing was performed on peripheral blood. These TCRs come from a man aged 60 to 75 who had recovered from COVID-19.

This chain links TRBV5-1 with TRBJ2-5, with 10 bases identical to TRBD1. The V segment lost 2 bases and the J segment 3 bases; nucleotides outside the gene matches: 7. The CDR3 extends over 16 amino acids. Germline CDR1 SGHRS, CDR2 YFSETQ. CDR3 coding DNA: TGCGCCAGCAGCTTACGACAGGGGGCGGCGGAAGAGACCCAGTACTTC. Protein product: CASSLRQGAAEETQYF.

The rearrangement uses TRBV7-2 and TRBJ2-5; possibly TRBD1 for D (7 bases). CDR3 length equals 15 residues. Germline V gene data show CDR1 as SGHTA and CDR2 as FQGNSA. V was clipped by 5 bases and J by 5 bases, with 18 bases between them. The DNA for the CDR3 is TGTGCCAGCAGCACACACAGGGGACTGGGGGAGACCCAGTACTTC. This encodes CASSTHRGLGETQYF.

This rearrangement joins TRBV7-9 to TRBJ1-1; D call uncertain. Germline lookup yields CDR1 SEHNR and CDR2 FQNEAQ (reference sequence). The CDR3 loop spans 16 amino acids. Trimming removed 5 bases from V and 3 bases from J, with 19 bases in between. The CDR3, as DNA: TGTGCCAGCAGCCCGCGTGGTTCCCTTTACGACACTGAAGCTTTCTTT. Its protein is CASSPRGSLYDTEAFF. The entire variable domain, with the rest obtained from reference TRBV7-9 and TRBJ1-1, is as follows: DTGVSQNPRHKITKRGQNVTFRCDPISEHNRLYWYRQTLGQGPEFLTYFQNEAQLEKSRLLSDRFSAERPKGSFSTLEIQRTEQGDSAMYLCASSPRGSLYDTEAFFGQGTRLTVV.

The sample holds one count of this clone. This chain joins TRBV18 and TRBJ2-5; maybe TRBD2 (5 bases). Per the germline V gene, CDR1 is KGHSH and CDR2 is LQKENI. Trimming cost V 0 bases and J 5 bases, with 7 bases left between them. The CDR3 runs 13 residues. CDR3 nucleotides: TGTGCCAGCTCACCACCACCGGGGGAGACCCAGTACTTC. Protein: CASSPPPGETQYF.

The genes are TRBV7-7 and TRBJ2-7; possibly TRBD1 for D (5 bases). The CDR3 is 13 amino acids. The V end lost 10 bases, the J end lost 1 base, and 14 bases lay between the germline ends. The germline gives CDR1 SSHAT, CDR2 FNYEAQ (reference sequence). The CDR3 reads CANELGQSYEQYF. CDR3 nucleotides: TGTGCCAACGAACTCGGACAATCCTACGAGCAGTACTTC.